This passage covers 13 T cell receptor beta chains from one sample sequenced in a study of shared clonotypes between healthy human individuals. Assay used: immunoSEQ multiplex PCR; TCRdb lists only in-frame clones, some missing. The sample lists about 1.1 million clones; 70% to 80% were seen once. Sequenced sample: memory CD4+ T cells from PBMCs. The subset is: CD45RA-negative fraction. Receptor source: a man between 18 and 29 years old in good health. Some clones in this sample may be carry-over from other donors' samples.

The chain links TRBV18 to TRBJ1-1; D gene ambiguous. In germline, CDR1 is KGHSH, CDR2 LQKENI. CDR3 size: 13 residues. V lost 5 bases to trimming and J lost 1 base, with 8 bases between them. The CDR3 bases are TGTGCCAGCTCATACAGCCCGAACACTGAAGCTTTCTTT. Residues: CASSYSPNTEAFF.

This clone appeared once. The chain has TRBV5-1 and TRBJ2-6, with D hard to call. Germline V CDR1 and CDR2: SGHRS, YFSETQ. This CDR3 is built from 16 residues. The V end was cut by 2 bases, the J end by 2 bases, with 11 bases between. The CDR3, as DNA: TGCGCCAGCAGCTTAGGGCCTAAGGCTGGGGCCAACGTCCTGACTTTC. It specifies CASSLGPKAGANVLTF.

The chain joins TRBV6-5 to TRBJ2-5, with D unclear. There are 13 residues in the CDR3. Germline V CDR1 and CDR2: MNHEY, SVGAGI. V lost 2 bases and J 5 bases, leaving 9 bases between the germline ends. The CDR3 protein is CASSYGLRETQYF. The CDR3 DNA reads as TGTGCCAGCAGTTACGGATTGAGGGAGACCCAGTACTTC.

This chain uses TRBV9 with TRBJ1-1, with D possibly matching TRBD1 (5 bases). CDR3 length equals 13 residues. Germline lookup yields CDR1 SGDLS and CDR2 YYNGEE. Trimming pared 5 bases from V and 3 bases from J, leaving 11 bases between. The DNA for the CDR3 is TGTGCCAGCAGTGTCGACAGACACACTGAAGCTTTCTTT. It codes for CASSVDRHTEAFF.

This clone was observed once. The genes are TRBV5-8 and TRBJ1-2; perhaps TRBD1 as D (5 bases). This CDR3 region has 16 residues. V was shortened by 2 bases and J by 7 bases, with 21 bases between the two germline ends. Germline lookup yields CDR1 SGHTS and CDR2 YDEGEE. The CDR3 is CASSLGTMARDGGYTF. CDR3 nucleotide sequence: TGTGCCAGCAGCTTAGGTACGATGGCGAGGGACGGTGGCTACACCTTC. Filled out from reference TRBV5-8 and TRBJ1-2, the complete variable domain reads EAGVTQSPTHLIKTRGQQATLRCSPISGHTSVYWYQQALGLGLQFLLWYDEGEERNRGNFPPRFSGRQFPNYSSELNVNALELEDSALYLCASSLGTMARDGGYTFGSGTRLTVV.

In this sample, this clone turned up once. The chain recombines TRBV7-3 with TRBJ2-3; 7 bases are shared with TRBD2. Germline V gene lookup returns CDR1 SGHTA and CDR2 FQGTGA. The CDR3 runs 15 residues. The ends lost 5 bases at V and 2 bases at J; junction bases unmatched: 7. CDR3 DNA sequence: TGTGCCAGCAGCAAGGCGGGACTAAACACAGATACGCAGTATTTT. This codes for CASSKAGLNTDTQYF.

With regard to this clone: A far larger clone is only one base removed, so a read error is likely. V usage is TRBV30 and J usage is TRBJ2-5, with 10 bases that match TRBD2. The CDR3 consists of 14 residues. Germline lookup yields CDR1 GTSNPN and CDR2 SVGIG (reference sequence). Losses at the gene ends were 4 bases for V and 5 bases for J; bases not matched to a gene: 7. The CDR3 coding sequence is TGTGCCTGGACTAGCGGGAGCTTTCGGGAGACCCAGTACTTC. This gives the protein CAWTSGSFRETQYF.

J is TRBJ2-3 and V is TRBV29-1; perhaps TRBD2 as D (5 bases). Germline V gene data show CDR1 as SQVTM and CDR2 as ANQGSEA. The CDR3 contains 15 residues. V lost 5 bases and J lost 2, with 17 bases in between. The CDR3 nucleotides are TGCAGCGTTAACAGCCGGGGAGACAACACAGATACGCAGTATTTT. Amino acids: CSVNSRGDNTDTQYF.

This clone was seen once. The chain uses TRBV19 and TRBJ2-6; TRBD2 is a possible D gene (6 bases). Trimming stripped 3 bases from V and 3 bases from J, with 12 bases between. Germline V CDR1 and CDR2: LNHDA, SQIVND (reference sequence). CDR3 length: 16 amino acids. The CDR3 protein is CASSISSGVGANVLTF. CDR3 coding DNA: TGTGCCAGTAGTATCTCTTCGGGAGTTGGGGCCAACGTCCTGACTTTC. The whole variable domain, filled in from reference TRBV19 and TRBJ2-6, reads DGGITQSPKYLFRKEGQNVTLSCEQNLNHDAMYWYRQDPGQGLRLIYYSQIVNDFQKGDIAEGYSVSREKKESFPLTVTSAQKNPTAFYLCASSISSGVGANVLTFGAGSRLTVL.

The chain carries TRBV27 and TRBJ2-7; the D gene could be TRBD1 or TRBD2 (5 bases each). This CDR3 region has 18 residues. Trimming removed 4 bases from V and 4 bases from J, with 26 bases in between. CDR1 is MNHEY, CDR2 SMNVEV, per germline (reference sequence). This chain's CDR3 is CASSWASSGTSLPYEQYF. The DNA of the CDR3 is TGTGCCAGCAGTTGGGCCTCCTCCGGGACGAGCCTACCTTACGAGCAGTACTTC.

The rearrangement joins TRBV7-3 to TRBJ1-2, with D perhaps matching TRBD1 (5 bases). The germline V gene encodes CDR1 SGHTA and CDR2 FQGTGA. V gave up 5 bases and J gave up 1 base, with 8 bases separating them. The CDR3 extends over 13 amino acids. CDR3 DNA sequence: TGTGCCAGCAGCGACAGCGGTAACTATGGCTACACCTTC. Translated, it gives CASSDSGNYGYTF. The full variable domain, with the rest looked up from reference TRBV7-3 and TRBJ1-2, is GAGVSQTPSNKVTEKGKYVELRCDPISGHTALYWYRQSLGQGPEFLIYFQGTGAADDSGLPNDRFFAVRPEGSVSTLKIQRTERGDSAVYLCASSDSGNYGYTFGSGTRLTVV.

The chain employs TRBV7-9 and TRBJ2-5, with 7 bases identical to TRBD1. Germline lookup yields CDR1 SEHNR and CDR2 FQNEAQ (reference sequence). Losses at the gene ends were 8 bases for V and 5 bases for J; bases not matched to a gene: 14. This CDR3 region has 15 residues. CDR3 coding DNA: TGTGCCAGCTCAGGGGGTGTCAGGGGGTTTGAGACCCAGTACTTC. Translation gives CASSGGVRGFETQYF.

The chain has TRBV5-6 and TRBJ2-1; 8 bases map to TRBD2. J gave up 2 bases and V 2 bases, and 3 bases lay outside the gene matches. Looked up from germline, CDR1 is SGHDT and CDR2 is YYEEEE. This CDR3 has 15 residues. In DNA form, the CDR3 reads TGTGCCAGCAGCTTTAGGCGGGGGGCCTACAATGAGCAGTTCTTC. Its protein is CASSFRRGAYNEQFF.